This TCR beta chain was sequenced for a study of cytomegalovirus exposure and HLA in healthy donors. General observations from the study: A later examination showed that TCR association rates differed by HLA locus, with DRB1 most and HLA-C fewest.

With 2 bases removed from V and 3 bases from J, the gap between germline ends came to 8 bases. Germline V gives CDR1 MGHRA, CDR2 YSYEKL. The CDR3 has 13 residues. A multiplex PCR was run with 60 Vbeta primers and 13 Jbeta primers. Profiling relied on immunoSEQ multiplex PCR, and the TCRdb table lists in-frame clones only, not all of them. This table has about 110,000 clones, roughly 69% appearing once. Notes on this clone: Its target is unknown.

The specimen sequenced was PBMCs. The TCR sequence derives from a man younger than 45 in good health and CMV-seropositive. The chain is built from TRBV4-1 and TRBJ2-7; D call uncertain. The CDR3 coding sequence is TGCGCCAGCAGCCAACCGTCGGGCTACGAGCAGTACTTC. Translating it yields CASSQPSGYEQYF.